A single sample gave rise to the 6 T cell receptor beta chains below, sequenced in a study of long-term antiretroviral therapy in people with HIV. The assay used was immunoSEQ (version v3.0), run at survey level. Sequencing was performed with immunoSEQ multiplex PCR; in TCRdb, only in-frame clones are kept and a portion is missing. The table includes fewer than 30,000 clones, 70% to 85% detected once. The material was unsorted PBMCs, obtained 4.4 years after starting antiretroviral therapy. Every receptor here comes from a man aged 25 to 40 with HIV.

This chain links TRBV5-6 with TRBJ2-1, with 10 bases matching TRBD2. V gave up 5 bases and J gave up 0 bases; unmatched junction bases: 2. The length of the CDR3 is 15 residues. CDR1 is SGHDT, CDR2 YYEEEE, per germline. CDR3 DNA: TGTGCCAGCAGACTAGCGGGGCCCTCCTACAATGAGCAGTTCTTC. As protein: CASRLAGPSYNEQFF.

V gene TRBV27 combines with J gene TRBJ1-1, with a possible D match to TRBD1 (5 bases). The V gene's germline CDR1 is MNHEY and CDR2 SMNVEV (reference sequence). V dropped 9 bases and J dropped 3 bases, with 8 bases sitting between them. This CDR3 region has 11 residues. This CDR3 is CASGGYTEAFF. In nucleotides, the CDR3 is TGTGCCAGTGGGGGGTACACTGAAGCTTTCTTT.

A single count supports this clone. V gene TRBV27 combines with J gene TRBJ1-2; tentatively, D is TRBD1 (6 bases). Trimming shortened V by 2 bases and J by 1 base, and 14 bases separated the two germline ends. The CDR3 consists of 16 residues. Germline V gene sequence: CDR1 MNHEY, CDR2 SMNVEV (reference sequence). The CDR3 nucleotides read TGTGCCAGCAGTTTAAGAAGGGGGGAACATAACTATGGCTACACCTTC. Amino acid sequence: CASSLRRGEHNYGYTF.

This clone was observed a few times. The chain joins TRBV9 to TRBJ2-6, with TRBD1 identical over 9 bases. After removal of 3 bases from V and 0 bases from J, the junction contained 4 bases not matched to a gene. The CDR3 extends over 17 amino acids. Germline V gives CDR1 SGDLS, CDR2 YYNGEE. Here the CDR3 DNA reads TGTGCCAGCAGCGATAGGACAGGGGCCTCTGGGGCCAACGTCCTGACTTTC. This translates into CASSDRTGASGANVLTF. Looking up the rest from reference TRBV9 and TRBJ2-6 gives the full variable domain: DSGVTQTPKHLITATGQRVTLRCSPRSGDLSVYWYQQSLDQGLQFLIQYYNGEERAKGNILERFSAQQFPDLHSELNLSSLELGDSALYFCASSDRTGASGANVLTFGAGSRLTVL.

The CDR3 bases are TGTGCCAGCAGCCTTGGACTAGGGGGCACAGATACGCAGTATTTT. Amino acids: CASSLGLGGTDTQYF. This chain joins TRBV6-5 and TRBJ2-3, with 7 bases aligning to TRBD2. CDR1 MNHEY and CDR2 SVGAGI come from the germline V gene. Germline trimming cut 6 bases from V and 1 base from J; bases unmatched to any gene: 7. The CDR3 is 15 amino acids.

The chain uses TRBV5-1 and TRBJ2-7; 7 bases are a match to TRBD1. This CDR3 is built from 14 residues. Germline loops: CDR1 SGHRS, CDR2 YFSETQ. V trimming: 0 bases; J trimming: 2 bases; junction bases outside the gene matches: 2. The CDR3 loop reads CASSLVGQTYEQYF. The CDR3 bases are TGCGCCAGCAGCTTGGTGGGACAGACCTACGAGCAGTACTTC.